This TCR beta chain was captured in a study of T cell responses to AZD1222 COVID-19 vaccine (dated by TCRdb to 2020 to 2022). Regarding the complete study: AZD1222 recipients given second doses at about 4 weeks or at about 12 weeks were pooled, since spike-specific TCR depth and breadth were not found to differ between the two schedules. A total of approximately 240 trial participants underwent TCR sequencing, of whom 207 received two doses of AZD1222 and about 25 received two doses of the MenACWY control vaccine. Trial participants were enrolled into age subgroups of 18-55, 56-69 and 70-plus years, which contained roughly 140, 27 and 60 TCR-sequenced participants, respectively. Study-wide conclusions, independent of this receptor: Because no day 14 peak-response samples were available, repertoires were characterized only after the peak T cell response. Conclusions about previously exposed vaccinees are limited, since just a handful of AZD1222 recipients were seropositive for SARS-CoV-2 at baseline. Participants were mostly white British, with more females than males. The authors suggested clonal diversity may have been underestimated. After two AZD1222 doses, spike-specific TCR breadth and depth were significantly higher than at day 0 and than in MenACWY recipients. In the small 56-69-year group, the increase in depth fell short of significance, most likely because of low power. The vaccine-associated CD4 TCRs covered the entire spike protein, and the dominant responses fell in regions 160-218 and 743-854. Epitopes outside the regions mutated in the B.1.351 and B.1.1.7 variants were reportedly recognized by nearly half of the unique spike-specific TCRs.

Only one count was recorded for this clone. Its antigen specificity is not known. Base qualities are not recorded, but no much larger clone differs from it by a single base. The sample's time point, from its label and the paper: baseline before first vaccination. Vaccinee samples were obtained from the UK trials COV001 and COV002, which included a single-blind randomized controlled phase 2/3 trial of AZD1222 (ChAdOx1 nCoV-19) in healthy adults. Trial participant PBMC samples were collected at day 0 and day 28 after the second dose for TCRbeta chain sequencing. The CDR3 regions of human TCRbeta chains were subjected to immunosequencing. Per the authors' processing: Repertoire TCRs were checked for matches against a reference library of SARS-CoV-2-specific TCRs that had been generated using the MIRA antigen-specificity platform. Breadth was defined as the fraction of unique TCRs that were SARS-CoV-2-associated, and depth was defined as the fraction of total T cells that were SARS-CoV-2-associated. Each spike-specific TCR was assigned to its reactive spike region and to a CD4 or CD8 class using the MIRA data. Log10-transformed breadth and depth values were compared by one-way ANOVA with Sidak's multiple comparisons tests. Not all clones reach the TCRdb copy of this immuneACCESS table, which keeps in-frame sequences only. Checked studies attribute under half of the gap to unresolved V genes and leave the rest unexplained. V and J calls and clone size come straight from that table; D and trimming were deduced from the DNA. This sample is represented by roughly 120,000 clones; roughly nine tenths of them were singletons. The top ten constitute roughly 8% of the sample.

The receptor comes from an adult in good health. This specimen consisted of peripheral blood, obtained on day 0 of AZD1222 vaccination.

At the DNA level, the sequence is TGTGCCAGCAGCTTAGTTTCAGGGGCTGGAAACACCATATATTTT. This is translated as CASSLVSGAGNTIYF. The rearranged segments are TRBV7-9 and TRBJ1-3, and the D gene may be TRBD1, 6 bases matching. Counted from cysteine to phenylalanine, this CDR3 has 15 amino acids. The read is trimmed to its CDR3 DNA, 45 bases read in frame from base 1. The trim is 1 base for V and 2 bases for J, with a gap of 9 bases between the germline ends. For CDR1 and CDR2, the germline V gene (reference sequence) lists SEHNR and FQNEAQ.